This TCR beta chain was recovered during a study of blood T cells in healthy people across ages. Study findings and constraints: While age rose, TCR beta diversity per million T cells dropped in a roughly linear way.

A second about 6 to 12 cycle PCR used barcoded and J-beta primers. TCRdb itself ran the 5' RACE reads through MiXCR, one entry per CDR3 protein. In the table there are roughly 1 million distinct CDR3 sequences, approximately 25% of which are singletons. V was pared by 5 bases and J by 0 bases, with 7 bases between. The CDR3 sequence is 14 residues long. Germline assignment: CDR1 SGHTA and CDR2 FQGNSA. This clonotype was detected a few times. Its antigen is unknown. This sample was also put to use in a study of T cells of mothers and their children. That report adds: Regardless of relatedness, pairs show thymic selection shaping TCR recombination output in a similar manner.

Sequencing was performed on blood. The V and J genes are TRBV7-2 and TRBJ1-4, with unresolved D. The TCR sequence derives from a girl aged 2-9 years in good health. CDR3: CASSRVPTNEKLFF. For the CDR3, the DNA is TGTGCCAGCAGCCGGGTGCCAACTAATGAAAAACTGTTTTTT.